The rows below give T cell receptor beta chains drawn from one sample of a study of cytomegalovirus exposure and HLA in healthy donors. TCRdb's table, derived via immunoSEQ multiplex PCR, lists solely in-frame clones and lacks some. The data contain approximately 150,000 clones, 82% of them singletons. The sample comprised PBMCs. Source of these receptors: a male donor in good health and CMV-seronegative. The CDR3 runs from the conserved cysteine through the conserved F or W. The D gene is left open where the match is weak. Size values are once, few and many counts, or a class for expanded clones, and some rows have none.

j_call d_call clone_size v_call cdr3_nt cdr3_aa
TRBJ1-2 TRBD1 . TRBV25-1 TGTGCCAGCAGTGAATATTCGAAGGGGACAGGCGATGGCTACACCTTC CASSEYSKGTGDGYTF
TRBJ2-5 TRBD2 . TRBV7-6 TGTGCCAGCAGCACCACGCCTAAGCGGGAGAGTGAAGAGACCCAGTACTTC CASSTTPKRESEETQYF
TRBJ1-5 . . TRBV7-9 TGTGCCAGCAGCACCTCCGGAGAGTTCAATCAGCCCCAGCATTTT CASSTSGEFNQPQHF
TRBJ2-1 . few TRBV25-1 TGTGCCAGCAGTGAACCTCTCTCCCCCCATGAGCAGTTCTTC CASSEPLSPHEQFF
TRBJ1-2 . . TRBV30 TGTGCCTGGAGTGTGTCCGGCTATGGCTACACCTTC CAWSVSGYGYTF
TRBJ2-1 TRBD2 . TRBV5-1 TGCGCCAGCAGCTTGGGACTAGCGGGTATATACAATGAGCAGTTCTTC CASSLGLAGIYNEQFF
TRBJ1-1 . . TRBV19 TGTGCCAGTAGTAGTTGGGCAACTCTGGCGAATGAAGCTTTCTTT CASSSWATLANEAFF
TRBJ2-7 TRBD1 . TRBV19 TGTGCCAGTAGTATTTCCGTGGGACAGGGGGTTCGATACGAGCAGTACTTC CASSISVGQGVRYEQYF
TRBJ1-1 TRBD1 . TRBV13 TGTGCCAGCAGCTGGACAGGGAACACTGAAGCTTTCTTT CASSWTGNTEAFF
TRBJ2-1 . . TRBV7-2 TGTGCCAGCAGCCGCCCCAGGGGGGAGAATGAGCAGTTCTTC CASSRPRGENEQFF
TRBJ1-2 . . TRBV30 TGTGCCTGGAGTGTACTTAGGGCCGCGGGGAGTGGCTACACCTTC CAWSVLRAAGSGYTF
TRBJ1-4 . . TRBV7-2 TGTGCCAGCAGCTTAGCCCCAGGGGTAGAAGCAACTAATGAAAAACTGTTTTTT CASSLAPGVEATNEKLFF
TRBJ2-1 . . TRBV5-4 TGTGCCAGCAGCCTAAGACTTAGCTCCTACAATGAGCAGTTCTTC CASSLRLSSYNEQFF
TRBJ1-1 . . TRBV5-1 TGCGCCAGCATGAGTTCGATGCAGGGCCCTGAAGCTTTCTTT CASMSSMQGPEAFF
TRBJ2-1 . . TRBV10-3 TGTGCCATCAGTGATGACTCGTACAATGAGCAGTTCTTC CAISDDSYNEQFF
TRBJ2-1 . . TRBV7-8 TGTGCCAGCAGCTTGATGGGTAGCGGATACAATGAGCAGTTCTTC CASSLMGSGYNEQFF
TRBJ2-1 . . TRBV27 TGTGCCAGCAGCGCAGGGGTCAATGAGCAGTTCTTC CASSAGVNEQFF
TRBJ1-1 . once TRBV6-5 TGTGCCAGCAGTTACGGCATGAACACTGAAGCTTTCTTT CASSYGMNTEAFF
TRBJ1-2 TRBD1 . TRBV6-6 TGTGCCAGCAGTTTCCAAGACAGGGCTAGGGGAGGCTACACCTTC CASSFQDRARGGYTF
TRBJ2-7 TRBD2 . TRBV6-5 TGTGCCAGCAGTTACTCTGGGACTAGCGGCAACGAGCAGTACTTC CASSYSGTSGNEQYF
TRBJ2-7 . . TRBV5-4 TGTGCCAGCAGCGCCGGAGATTACGAGCAGTACTTC CASSAGDYEQYF
TRBJ2-5 TRBD1 . TRBV4-3 TGCGCCAGCAGCCAAGGTCTTGACAGGGTCCAAGAGACCCAGTACTTC CASSQGLDRVQETQYF
TRBJ1-1 . . TRBV5-6 TGTGCCAGCAGCTTGGGACAGGAAGCTTTCTTT CASSLGQEAFF
TRBJ2-7 . . TRBV5-1 TGCGCCAGCAGCTCTGAATCCTACGAGCAGTACTTC CASSSESYEQYF
TRBJ2-7 TRBD2 . TRBV7-9 TGTGCCAGCAGCTTAGTACTAGCGGGAGTCAGAGGGGAGCAGTACTTC CASSLVLAGVRGEQYF
TRBJ1-2 TRBD1 few TRBV13 TGTGCCAGCAGCGCCGACAGGGGTAACTATGGCTACACCTTC CASSADRGNYGYTF
TRBJ2-1 . . TRBV30 TGTGCCTGGAGTGTACTAGAGGGGGGGGTTTACAATGAGCAGTTCTTC CAWSVLEGGVYNEQFF
TRBJ1-5 . few TRBV28 TGTGCCAGCAGCTATAATCAGCCCCAGCATTTT CASSYNQPQHF
TRBJ1-2 . . TRBV7-8 TGTGCCAGCAGCTTAGACTTAAACTATGGCTACACCTTC CASSLDLNYGYTF
TRBJ2-5 TRBD1 . TRBV30 TGTGCCTGGAGTGTTGCCTTATCCGACAGGGGGGCGGAAGAGACCCAGTACTTC CAWSVALSDRGAEETQYF
TRBJ2-1 . . TRBV7-3 TGTGCCAGCAGTTCACGAGGGCAGCCTTACAATGAGCAGTTCTTC CASSSRGQPYNEQFF
TRBJ2-3 TRBD1 few TRBV15 TGTGCCACCAGCAGGACAGGGGGCGAGGCTACGCAGTATTTT CATSRTGGEATQYF
TRBJ2-3 . . TRBV18 TGTGCCAGCTCACCACGGTCTAGCGGCACAGATACGCAGTATTTT CASSPRSSGTDTQYF
TRBJ2-5 . . TRBV6-6 TGTGCCAGCAGTTACGCTCAGGGCACCAGCCAGACCCAGTACTTC CASSYAQGTSQTQYF
TRBJ1-4 . . TRBV7-9 TGTGCCAGCAGCAGTTCTACAACCGGCAGGCGGGGAAAACTGTTTTTT CASSSSTTGRRGKLFF
TRBJ1-5 TRBD1 . TRBV27 TGTGCCAGCAGTCTCACAGGGGCTATGCAGCCCCAGCATTTT CASSLTGAMQPQHF
TRBJ2-7 TRBD1 . TRBV2 TGTGCCAGCTCCGGGACAGGGCTATCCTACGAGCAGTACTTC CASSGTGLSYEQYF
TRBJ2-1 . . TRBV9 TGTGCCAGCAGCGTGGCAGGGGGGCCTGAGCAGTTCTTC CASSVAGGPEQFF
TRBJ2-5 . . TRBV11-2 TGTGCCAGCAGCTCCCAACCTCAGGGAGAGACCCAGTACTTC CASSSQPQGETQYF
TRBJ2-7 . . TRBV28 TGTGCCACCGTCGGGACCTACGAGCAGTACTTC CATVGTYEQYF
TRBJ2-3 . . TRBV14 TGTGCCAGCAGCCTAGCCCACGCAGATACGCAGTATTTT CASSLAHADTQYF
TRBJ2-7 . . TRBV25-1 TGTGCCAGCAGTGAAGGGGCTCAGACCGAGCAGTACTTC CASSEGAQTEQYF
TRBJ2-3 . few TRBV28 TGTGCCAGCACAACCCCGACAGATGCCACAGATACGCAGTATTTT CASTTPTDATDTQYF
TRBJ1-2 . . TRBV6-5 TGTGCCAGCAGTTATGATGGGACAAGTTACTATGGCTACACCTTC CASSYDGTSYYGYTF
TRBJ2-7 TRBD2 . TRBV15 TGTGCCACCAGCAGAGGGACTAGCCGTGGCGAGCAGTACTTC CATSRGTSRGEQYF
TRBJ2-1 TRBD2 . TRBV5-6 TGTGCCAGCAGCTCGATACTAGCGGGAGAAAGTGAGCAGTTCTTC CASSSILAGESEQFF
TRBJ1-1 TRBD1 once TRBV2 TGTGCCGCCTGGGACAGGGTACGCCCTGAAGCTTTCTTT CAAWDRVRPEAFF
TRBJ2-2 . . TRBV6-1 TGTGCCAGCAGTGAAAATGTAGAAATCACCGGGGAGCTGTTTTTT CASSENVEITGELFF
TRBJ2-1 . . TRBV4-3 TGCGCCAGCAGCCAAGTGGCAGGGGAAAGCTCCTACAATGAGCAGTTCTTC CASSQVAGESSYNEQFF
TRBJ2-3 TRBD2 . TRBV27 TGTGCCAGCAGTGCCCCGGGACTAGCGGCGTCCACAGATACGCAGTATTTT CASSAPGLAASTDTQYF
TRBJ2-1 . few TRBV28 TGTGCCATTCGTTCCGGAACAGAGACCAATGAGCAGTTCTTC CAIRSGTETNEQFF
TRBJ2-1 . . TRBV7-2 TGTGCCAGCAGCTTTATAGTAGGAGCCTACAATGAGCAGTTCTTC CASSFIVGAYNEQFF
TRBJ2-3 TRBD2 . TRBV27 TGTGCCAGCAGACTAGCGGGAGGAACAGATACGCAGTATTTT CASRLAGGTDTQYF
TRBJ1-1 TRBD1 . TRBV7-2 TGTGCCAGCGGGGGACAGCTGACTGAAGCTTTCTTT CASGGQLTEAFF
TRBJ2-7 . . TRBV6-5 TGTGCCAGCAGTTACTCGGAGAAATCCTACGAGCAGTACTTC CASSYSEKSYEQYF
TRBJ2-3 . once TRBV7-2 TGTGCCAGCAGCCGACTAGGGGATACGCAGTATTTT CASSRLGDTQYF
TRBJ2-2 . . TRBV11-2 TGTGCCAGCAGCTCCAGTTTGGACACCGGGGAGCTGTTTTTT CASSSSLDTGELFF
TRBJ1-1 . . TRBV7-9 TGTGCCAGCAGCTTAGCGCAGGTGAACACTGAAGCTTTCTTT CASSLAQVNTEAFF